The 25 T cell receptor beta chains reported below all come from one sample, sequenced in a study of shared clonotypes between healthy human individuals. This table comes from immunoSEQ multiplex PCR, and its TCRdb copy is limited to in-frame clones, with some not included. Found here are 190,000 or so clones, over 85% of them singletons; the top ten hold 0.067%. The material sequenced was naive CD4+ T cells sorted from blood. The subset is: CD45RA+ positively selected. The receptor set was obtained from a woman aged 25 to 39 in good health.

This clone appeared once. The CDR3 spells CASSVQAGTQYF. CDR3 coding DNA: TGTGCCAGCAGCGTCCAAGCGGGTACGCAGTATTTT. The chain has TRBV6-6 and TRBJ2-3; D perhaps matches TRBD2 (6 bases). The V and J ends lost 6 bases and 8 bases respectively, with 12 bases between them. From germline, CDR1 is MNHNY and CDR2 SVGAGI (reference sequence). The CDR3 is 12 residues long.

The rearrangement links TRBV28 to TRBJ2-7; D not certain. CDR1 MDHEN and CDR2 SYDVKM come from the germline V gene. This CDR3 region has 11 residues. V lost 5 bases and J lost 3, with 5 bases in between. The CDR3 region has the DNA TGTGCCAGCAGTCAGAGCTACGAGCAGTACTTC. It translates to CASSQSYEQYF.

The V and J genes are TRBV28 and TRBJ2-5; 8 nucleotides match TRBD1. The J call may not be correct, given that the DNA end is closer to TRBJ2-7. The germline gives CDR1 MDHEN, CDR2 SYDVKM. This CDR3 has 15 residues. The CDR3 spells CASSFDRGSSYEQYF. Here the CDR3 DNA reads TGTGCCAGCAGTTTTGACAGGGGTAGCTCCTACGAGCAGTACTTC.

V is TRBV27 and J is TRBJ2-7, with TRBD1 as a possible D gene (5 bases). Germline-derived CDR1 and CDR2 are MNHEY and SMNVEV (reference sequence). Trimming pared 10 bases from V and 2 bases from J, leaving 18 bases between. This CDR3 is built from 14 residues. The CDR3 DNA sequence: TGTGCCACCACCCAATGGACATCCACCTACGAGCAGTACTTC. Its translation: CATTQWTSTYEQYF.

This rearrangement joins TRBV11-1 to TRBJ1-3; unclear D gene. V gave up 3 bases and J gave up 8 bases, with 5 bases separating them. CDR3 size: 11 residues. From germline, CDR1 is SGHAT and CDR2 FQDESV (reference sequence). CDR3 DNA sequence: TGTGCCAGCAGCTTCGGCCACACCATATATTTT. Its protein product is CASSFGHTIYF.

This chain joins TRBV18 and TRBJ2-5; 9 bases line up with TRBD2. The CDR3 sequence is 18 residues long. V lost 5 bases to trimming and J lost 4 bases; unmatched junction nucleotides: 17. Germline CDR1 and CDR2: KGHSH and LQKENI. This chain's CDR3 is CASSTLSGAGGVPETQYF. CDR3 in DNA: TGTGCCAGCTCAACATTATCGGGTGCGGGAGGGGTCCCAGAGACCCAGTACTTC.

V gene TRBV18 combines with J gene TRBJ2-7; 10 bases match TRBD1. V trimming: 4 bases; J trimming: 4 bases; junction bases outside the gene matches: 10. This CDR3 has 16 residues. In germline, CDR1 is KGHSH, CDR2 LQKENI. The CDR3 protein is CASSRDRDRGIYEQYF. The DNA for the CDR3 is TGTGCCAGCTCACGGGACCGGGACAGGGGTATTTACGAGCAGTACTTC.

This chain joins TRBV4-1 and TRBJ2-7, with a possible D match to TRBD1 (6 bases). V was cut by 0 bases and J by 2 bases, with 11 bases left in between. The CDR3 has 15 amino acids. Germline V gene lookup returns CDR1 MGHRA and CDR2 YSYEKL. CDR3 region: CASSQDQGIAYEQYF. The DNA for the CDR3 is TGCGCCAGCAGCCAAGATCAGGGGATAGCCTACGAGCAGTACTTC.

The gene calls are TRBV18 and TRBJ2-7; maybe TRBD1 (5 bases). Between the trimmed V and J ends, which lost 2 bases and 4 bases, there was a span of 12 bases. Germline CDR1 is KGHSH and CDR2 is LQKENI. The CDR3 contains 14 residues. The CDR3, as DNA: TGTGCCAGCTCACCAAGGGGCGCGAAGTACGAGCAGTACTTC. This gives the protein CASSPRGAKYEQYF.

The rearrangement links TRBV7-8 to TRBJ2-2; tentative D call: TRBD1 (6 bases). Trimming removed 1 base from V and 5 bases from J, with 11 bases in between. CDR1 is SGHVS and CDR2 is FQNEAQ in the germline V gene. The CDR3 length is 15 residues. The CDR3 DNA reads TGTGCCAGCAGCTTAGGGACAGCATTTACCGGGGAGCTGTTTTTT. Its translation: CASSLGTAFTGELFF.

Here the CDR3 reads CASSYAGTPEKLFF. CDR3 nucleotide sequence: TGTGCCAGCAGTTACGCCGGGACCCCCGAAAAACTGTTTTTT. The chain carries TRBV6-5 and TRBJ1-4; D possibly corresponds to TRBD1 (5 bases). The CDR3 is 14 amino acids. Germline CDR1 and CDR2: MNHEY and SVGAGI. The ends were cut back, 2 bases at V and 8 bases at J, with 12 bases in the middle.

The chain joins TRBV19 to TRBJ2-2; 10 bases line up with TRBD1. The CDR3 loop spans 15 amino acids. The V segment lost 5 bases and the J segment 4 bases; nucleotides outside the gene matches: 4. Germline CDR1 reads LNHDA; CDR2 reads SQIVND (reference sequence). The DNA of the CDR3 is TGTGCCAGTAGTGACAGGGGGCTCCGCACCGGGGAGCTGTTTTTT. Translation gives CASSDRGLRTGELFF.

The rearrangement links TRBV4-2 to TRBJ2-3, with D hard to call. Germline loops: CDR1 LGHNA, CDR2 YNFKEQ. CDR3 size: 14 residues. Trimming shortened V by 1 base and J by 5 bases, and 10 bases separated the two germline ends. CDR3 DNA sequence: TGTGCCAGCAGCCAAGCTAAGTCGTTAGATACGCAGTATTTT. As protein: CASSQAKSLDTQYF.

The J gene is TRBJ1-1, the V gene TRBV7-9; possibly TRBD1 for D (6 bases). The V gene's germline CDR1 is SEHNR and CDR2 FQNEAQ (reference sequence). V shed 3 bases and J shed 0 bases, with 17 bases lying between them. The CDR3 is 17 amino acids. The CDR3 loop is CASSFHNGQQMNTEAFF. As DNA, the CDR3 is TGTGCCAGCAGCTTCCACAACGGACAGCAAATGAACACTGAAGCTTTCTTT.

The chain couples TRBV9 to TRBJ2-1; D unresolved. The V gene's germline CDR1 is SGDLS and CDR2 YYNGEE. Trimming stripped 5 bases from V and 6 bases from J, with 9 bases between. The CDR3 extends over 12 amino acids. CDR3 nucleotides: TGTGCCAGCAGTGCCCAGCTCAATGAGCAGTTCTTC. Residues: CASSAQLNEQFF.

The chain uses TRBV5-1 and TRBJ1-2; 7 positions agree with TRBD1. Trimming removed 4 bases from V and 3 bases from J; junction bases left unmatched: 6. The V gene's germline CDR1 is SGHRS and CDR2 YFSETQ. The CDR3 runs to 14 residues. CDR3 sequence (DNA): TGCGCCAGCAGCACATCCGGGACAGACTATGGCTACACCTTC. Its protein is CASSTSGTDYGYTF.

The rearrangement joins TRBV7-2 to TRBJ2-1, with D possibly called TRBD1 or TRBD2 (6 bases each). Between the trimmed V and J ends, which lost 1 base and 8 bases, there was a span of 18 bases. The germline CDR1 and CDR2 sequences are SGHTA and FQGNSA. The CDR3 is 16 amino acids. The CDR3 sequence: CASSLVGGGPMDEQFF. CDR3 nucleotide sequence: TGTGCCAGCAGCTTAGTAGGGGGAGGCCCCATGGATGAGCAGTTCTTC.

The chain is built from TRBV10-3 and TRBJ1-1; D gene ambiguous. The V end lost 6 bases, the J end lost 6 bases, and 17 bases lay between the germline ends. Germline V gives CDR1 ENHRY, CDR2 SYGVKD. The CDR3 runs 14 residues. The CDR3 nucleotides are TGTGCCATCAGGCCCTTAGCGTCGGAGGCTGAAGCTTTCTTT. This sequence encodes CAIRPLASEAEAFF.

Only a few counts were recorded for this clone. J is TRBJ2-7 and V is TRBV19, with 7 bases matching TRBD2. The trim removed 7 bases at V and 4 bases at J, leaving 7 bases unmatched. The germline V gene has CDR1 LNHDA and CDR2 SQIVND (reference sequence). The CDR3 extends over 13 amino acids. CDR3 sequence: CASNPGGEYEQYF. The CDR3 DNA reads TGTGCCAGTAACCCGGGGGGAGAGTACGAGCAGTACTTC.

The chain is built from TRBV6-5 and TRBJ1-1; D gene uncertain. This CDR3 comprises 14 residues. Between the trimmed V and J ends, which lost 4 bases and 4 bases, there was a span of 13 bases. From germline, CDR1 is MNHEY and CDR2 SVGAGI. CDR3 in amino acids: CASSFQYMSTEAFF. The CDR3 DNA sequence: TGTGCCAGCAGTTTCCAGTATATGAGCACTGAAGCTTTCTTT.

This clone showed up just a few times. The chain is built from TRBV2 and TRBJ1-5; 7 nucleotides align to TRBD1. J was trimmed by 4 bases and V by 4 bases; bases with no gene match: 10. The CDR3 spans 16 residues. The germline CDR1 and CDR2 sequences are SNHLY and FYNNEI. The CDR3, as DNA: TGTGCCAGCAGTGGACGCCAGGGGGGTCGAAATCAGCCCCAGCATTTT. Encoded protein: CASSGRQGGRNQPQHF.

This rearrangement joins TRBV5-1 to TRBJ1-2; 10 bases are shared with TRBD1. This CDR3 has 15 residues. With V trimmed by 4 bases and J by 3 bases, 6 bases remained unmatched. Germline CDR1 reads SGHRS; CDR2 reads YFSETQ. Here the CDR3 reads CASSQGTGVDYGYTF. CDR3 sequence (DNA): TGCGCCAGCAGCCAGGGGACAGGGGTAGACTATGGCTACACCTTC.

This clone was observed a single time. The V and J genes are TRBV6-5 and TRBJ1-1, with a tentative D call TRBD1 (6 bases). CDR1 is MNHEY, CDR2 SVGAGI, per germline. The CDR3 covers 15 residues. Between the trimmed V and J ends, which lost 6 bases and 1 base, there was a span of 15 bases. This CDR3 is CASSIDRIANTEAFF. CDR3 DNA: TGTGCCAGCAGCATAGACAGGATCGCGAACACTGAAGCTTTCTTT.

The rearrangement joins TRBV6-1 to TRBJ1-2; weak D call: TRBD1 (5 bases). CDR3 length equals 14 residues. Trimming took off 5 bases at V and 5 bases at J, with 15 bases between the two ends. Germline CDR1 and CDR2: MNHNS and SASEGT. CDR3 nucleotide sequence: TGTGCCAGCAGTTCCGCCGGGACGCCTTATGGCTACACCTTC. It encodes CASSSAGTPYGYTF.

This clone was counted once. The genes are TRBV5-1 and TRBJ1-1, with D unclear. The CDR3 sequence is 16 residues long. In germline, CDR1 is SGHRS, CDR2 YFSETQ. Trimming stripped 0 bases from V and 1 base from J, with 13 bases between. The CDR3 spells CASSLVSGRENTEAFF. CDR3 bases: TGCGCCAGCAGCTTGGTGTCCGGGAGGGAGAACACTGAAGCTTTCTTT.